This T cell receptor beta chain was profiled in a study of shared clonotypes between healthy human individuals. Clones were sequenced by immunoSEQ multiplex PCR, and TCRdb holds only the in-frame ones, with some missing. The sample yields over a million clones, around four fifths seen once. This clone was recorded at least ten times. Its antigen is not identified. Study-level results: Inspection by rarefaction showed sorted-subset sequencing to be incomplete despite large depth. Generation probabilities of non-shared clonotypes were lower (relative to those shared by all four donors).

This CDR3 contains 14 residues. V was shortened by 1 base and J by 3 bases, with 6 bases between the two germline ends. Germline values: CDR1 MNHNS, CDR2 SASEGT. The TCR sequence derives from a man younger than 30 in good health. The gene calls are TRBV6-1 and TRBJ2-2; D uncertain. The sequencing sample was made of memory CD4+ T cells sorted from blood. Regarding subset: CD45RA-negative fraction. The CDR3 is CASSEVVDTGELFF. The CDR3 DNA is TGTGCCAGCAGTGAAGTCGTGGACACCGGGGAGCTGTTTTTT.